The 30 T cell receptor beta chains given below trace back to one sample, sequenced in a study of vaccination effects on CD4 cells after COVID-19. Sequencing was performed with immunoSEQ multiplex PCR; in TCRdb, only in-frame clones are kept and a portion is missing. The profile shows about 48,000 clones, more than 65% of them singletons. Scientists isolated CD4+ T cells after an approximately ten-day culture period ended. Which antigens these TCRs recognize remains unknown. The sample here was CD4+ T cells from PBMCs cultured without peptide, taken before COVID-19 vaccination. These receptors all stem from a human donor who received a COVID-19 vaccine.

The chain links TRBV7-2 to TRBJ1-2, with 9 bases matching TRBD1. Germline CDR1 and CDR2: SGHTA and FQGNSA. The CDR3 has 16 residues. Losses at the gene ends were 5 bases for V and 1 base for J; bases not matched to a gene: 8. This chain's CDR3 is CASSPQTGGYNYGYTF. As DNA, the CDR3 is TGTGCCAGCAGCCCACAAACAGGGGGCTATAACTATGGCTACACCTTC.

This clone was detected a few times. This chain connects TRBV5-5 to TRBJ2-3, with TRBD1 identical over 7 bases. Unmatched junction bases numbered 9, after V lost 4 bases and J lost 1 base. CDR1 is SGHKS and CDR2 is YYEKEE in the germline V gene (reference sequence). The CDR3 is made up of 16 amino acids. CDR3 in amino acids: CASSSRTGPRTDTQYF. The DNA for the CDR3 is TGTGCCAGCAGCAGCCGGACAGGTCCGCGCACAGATACGCAGTATTTT. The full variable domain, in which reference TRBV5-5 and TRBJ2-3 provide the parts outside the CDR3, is DAGVTQSPTHLIKTRGQQVTLRCSPISGHKSVSWYQQVLGQGPQFIFQYYEKEERGRGNFPDRFSARQFPNYSSELNVNALLLGDSALYLCASSSRTGPRTDTQYFGPGTRLTVL.

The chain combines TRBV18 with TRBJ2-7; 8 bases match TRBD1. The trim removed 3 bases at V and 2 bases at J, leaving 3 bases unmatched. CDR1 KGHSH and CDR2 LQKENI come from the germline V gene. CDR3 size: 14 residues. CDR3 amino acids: CASSPRTGTYEQYF. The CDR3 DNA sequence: TGTGCCAGCTCACCCCGGACAGGGACCTACGAGCAGTACTTC. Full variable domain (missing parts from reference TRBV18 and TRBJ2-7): NAGVMQNPRHLVRRRGQEARLRCSPMKGHSHVYWYRQLPEEGLKFMVYLQKENIIDESGMPKERFSAEFPKEGPSILRIQQVVRGDSAAYFCASSPRTGTYEQYFGPGTRLTVT.

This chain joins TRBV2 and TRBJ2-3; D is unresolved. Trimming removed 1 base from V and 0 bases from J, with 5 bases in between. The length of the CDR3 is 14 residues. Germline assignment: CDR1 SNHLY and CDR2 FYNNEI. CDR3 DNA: TGTGCCAGCAGTGAAGGGGTGAGCACAGATACGCAGTATTTT. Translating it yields CASSEGVSTDTQYF.

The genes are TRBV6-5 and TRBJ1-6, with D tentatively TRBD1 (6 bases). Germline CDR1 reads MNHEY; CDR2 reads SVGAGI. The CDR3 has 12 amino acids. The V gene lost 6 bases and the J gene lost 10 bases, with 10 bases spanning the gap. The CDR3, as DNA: TGTGCCAGCAGGCAGGGGACCTCACCCCTCCACTTT. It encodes CASRQGTSPLHF.

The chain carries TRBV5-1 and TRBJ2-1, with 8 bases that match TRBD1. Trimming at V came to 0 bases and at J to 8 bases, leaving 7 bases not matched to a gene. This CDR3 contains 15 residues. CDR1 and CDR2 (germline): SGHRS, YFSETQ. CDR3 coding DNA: TGCGCCAGCAGCTTGGTCGGGACAGGTTTTGATGAGCAGTTCTTC. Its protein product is CASSLVGTGFDEQFF.

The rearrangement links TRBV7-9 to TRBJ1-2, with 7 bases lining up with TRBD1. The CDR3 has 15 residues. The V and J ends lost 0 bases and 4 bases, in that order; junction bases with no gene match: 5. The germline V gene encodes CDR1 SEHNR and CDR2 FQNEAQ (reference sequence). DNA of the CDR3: TGTGCCAGCAGCTTAGCTGGAGGGGGCAGCTATGGCTACACCTTC. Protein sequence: CASSLAGGGSYGYTF.

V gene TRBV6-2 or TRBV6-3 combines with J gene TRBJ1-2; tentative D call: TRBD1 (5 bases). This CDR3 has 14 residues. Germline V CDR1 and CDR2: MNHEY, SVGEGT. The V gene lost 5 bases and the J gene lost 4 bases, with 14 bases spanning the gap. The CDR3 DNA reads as TGTGCCAGCAGTCCCCAGGGATGGACCTATGGCTACACCTTC. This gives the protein CASSPQGWTYGYTF.

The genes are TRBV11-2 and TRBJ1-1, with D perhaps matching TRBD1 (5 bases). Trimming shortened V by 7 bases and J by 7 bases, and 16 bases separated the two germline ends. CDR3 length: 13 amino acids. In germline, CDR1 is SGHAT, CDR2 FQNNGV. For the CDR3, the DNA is TGTGCCAGCACCTTCTCCGGACACCTTGAAGCTTTCTTT. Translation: CASTFSGHLEAFF.

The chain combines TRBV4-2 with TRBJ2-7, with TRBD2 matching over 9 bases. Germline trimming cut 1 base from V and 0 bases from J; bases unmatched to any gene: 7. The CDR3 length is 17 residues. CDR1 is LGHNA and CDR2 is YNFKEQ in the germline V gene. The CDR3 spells CASSQVSSGAFSYEQYF. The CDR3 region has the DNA TGTGCCAGCAGCCAAGTATCTAGCGGGGCTTTCTCCTACGAGCAGTACTTC.

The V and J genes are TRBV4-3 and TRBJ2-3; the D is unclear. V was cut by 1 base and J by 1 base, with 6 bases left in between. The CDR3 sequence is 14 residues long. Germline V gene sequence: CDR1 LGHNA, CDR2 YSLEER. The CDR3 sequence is CASSQVPGTDTQYF. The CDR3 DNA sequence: TGCGCCAGCAGCCAAGTACCCGGCACAGATACGCAGTATTTT.

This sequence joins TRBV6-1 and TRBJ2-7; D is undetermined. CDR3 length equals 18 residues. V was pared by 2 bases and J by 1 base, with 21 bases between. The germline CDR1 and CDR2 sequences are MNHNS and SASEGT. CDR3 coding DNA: TGTGCCAGCAGTGAAAAGGGAAGAAGCAGAACGGTATCCTACGAGCAGTACTTC. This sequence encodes CASSEKGRSRTVSYEQYF.

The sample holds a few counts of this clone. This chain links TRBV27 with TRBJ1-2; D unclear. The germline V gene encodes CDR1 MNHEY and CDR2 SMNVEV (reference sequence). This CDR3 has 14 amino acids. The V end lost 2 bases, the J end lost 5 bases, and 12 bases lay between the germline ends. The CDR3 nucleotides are TGTGCCAGCAGTTTAAAGGGATCACAGTATGGCTACACCTTC. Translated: CASSLKGSQYGYTF.

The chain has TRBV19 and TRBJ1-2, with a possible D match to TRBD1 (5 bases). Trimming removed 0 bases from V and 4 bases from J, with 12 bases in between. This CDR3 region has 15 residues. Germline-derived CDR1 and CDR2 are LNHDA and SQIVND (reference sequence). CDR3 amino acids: CASSIDRERGYGYTF. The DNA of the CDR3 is TGTGCCAGTAGTATAGACAGGGAAAGGGGCTATGGCTACACCTTC.

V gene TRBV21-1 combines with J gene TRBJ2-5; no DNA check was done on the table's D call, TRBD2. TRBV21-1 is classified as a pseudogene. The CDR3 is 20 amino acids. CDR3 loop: CASSAPRYRTSGMGQETQYF. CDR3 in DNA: TGTGCCAGCAGCGCCCCACGTTACAGGACTAGCGGGATGGGTCAAGAGACCCAGTACTTC.

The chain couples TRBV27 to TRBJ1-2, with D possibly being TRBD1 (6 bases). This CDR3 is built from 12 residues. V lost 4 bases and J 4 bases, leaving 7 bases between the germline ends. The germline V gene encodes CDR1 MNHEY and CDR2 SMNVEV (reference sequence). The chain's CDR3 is CASSSQGYGYTF. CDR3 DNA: TGTGCCAGCAGTTCACAGGGCTATGGCTACACCTTC.

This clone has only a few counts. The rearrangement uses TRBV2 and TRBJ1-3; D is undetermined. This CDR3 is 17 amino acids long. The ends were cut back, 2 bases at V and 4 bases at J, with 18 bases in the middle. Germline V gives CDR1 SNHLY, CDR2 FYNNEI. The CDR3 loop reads CASSEWSTYLLGNTIYF. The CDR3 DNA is TGTGCCAGCAGTGAATGGTCGACTTACCTACTCGGAAACACCATATATTTT.

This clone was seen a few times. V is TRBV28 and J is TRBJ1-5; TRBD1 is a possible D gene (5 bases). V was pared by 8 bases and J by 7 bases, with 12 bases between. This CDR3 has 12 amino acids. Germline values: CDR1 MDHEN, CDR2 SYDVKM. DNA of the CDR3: TGTGCCAGCCGCCGGGGGGAACAGCCCCAGCATTTT. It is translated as CASRRGEQPQHF.

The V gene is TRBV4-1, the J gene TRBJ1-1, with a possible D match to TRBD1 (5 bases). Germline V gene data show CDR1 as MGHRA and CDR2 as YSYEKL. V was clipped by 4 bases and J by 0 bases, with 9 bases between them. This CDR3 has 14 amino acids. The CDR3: CASSPPGVNTEAFF. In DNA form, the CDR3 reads TGCGCCAGCAGCCCTCCGGGGGTGAACACTGAAGCTTTCTTT.

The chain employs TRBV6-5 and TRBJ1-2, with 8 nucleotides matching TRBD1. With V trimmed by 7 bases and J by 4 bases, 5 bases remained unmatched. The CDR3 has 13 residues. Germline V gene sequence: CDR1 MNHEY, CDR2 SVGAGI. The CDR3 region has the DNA TGTGCCAGCACCGTAGGACAGGGCTATGGCTACACCTTC. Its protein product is CASTVGQGYGYTF.

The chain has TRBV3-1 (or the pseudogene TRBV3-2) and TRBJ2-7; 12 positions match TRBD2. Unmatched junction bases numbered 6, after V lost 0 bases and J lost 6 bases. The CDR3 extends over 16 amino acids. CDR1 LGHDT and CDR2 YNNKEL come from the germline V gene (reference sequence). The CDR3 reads CASSQDLASGGAEQYF. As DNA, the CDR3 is TGTGCCAGCAGCCAAGATTTGGCTAGCGGGGGGGCCGAGCAGTACTTC.

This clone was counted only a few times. The CDR3 sequence is CASLKGRALYGYTF. In DNA, the CDR3 is TGTGCCAGCCTCAAGGGTAGGGCTCTCTATGGCTACACCTTC. V gene TRBV28 combines with J gene TRBJ1-2; no firm D call. V shed 8 bases and J shed 4 bases, with 17 bases lying between them. The CDR3 runs to 14 residues. The germline V gene encodes CDR1 MDHEN and CDR2 SYDVKM.

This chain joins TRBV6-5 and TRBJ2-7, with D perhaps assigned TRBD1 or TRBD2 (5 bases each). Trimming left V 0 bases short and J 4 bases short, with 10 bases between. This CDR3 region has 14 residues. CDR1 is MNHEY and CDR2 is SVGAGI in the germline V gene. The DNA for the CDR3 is TGTGCCAGCAGTTACTCGGGACGAATTTACGAGCAGTACTTC. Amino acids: CASSYSGRIYEQYF.

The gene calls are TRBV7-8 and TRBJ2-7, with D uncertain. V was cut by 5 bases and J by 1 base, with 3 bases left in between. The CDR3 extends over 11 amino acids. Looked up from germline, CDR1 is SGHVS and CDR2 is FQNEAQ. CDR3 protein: CASSPSYEQYF. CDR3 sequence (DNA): TGTGCCAGCAGCCCTTCCTACGAGCAGTACTTC.

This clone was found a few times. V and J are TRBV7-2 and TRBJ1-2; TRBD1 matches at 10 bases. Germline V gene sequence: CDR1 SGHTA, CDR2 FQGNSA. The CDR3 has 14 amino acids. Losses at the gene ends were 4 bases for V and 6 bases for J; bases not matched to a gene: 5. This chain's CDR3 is CASSSPTGGHGYTF. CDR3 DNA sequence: TGTGCCAGCAGCTCCCCGACAGGGGGCCATGGCTACACCTTC. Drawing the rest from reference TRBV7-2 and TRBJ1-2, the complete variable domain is GAGVSQSPSNKVTEKGKDVELRCDPISGHTALYWYRQSLGQGLEFLIYFQGNSAPDKSGLPSDRFSAERTGGSVSTLTIQRTQQEDSAVYLCASSSPTGGHGYTFGSGTRLTVV.

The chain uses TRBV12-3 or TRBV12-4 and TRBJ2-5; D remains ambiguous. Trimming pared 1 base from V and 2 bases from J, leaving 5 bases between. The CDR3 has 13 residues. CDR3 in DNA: TGTGCCAGCAGTTTAGATAGACAAGAGACCCAGTACTTC. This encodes CASSLDRQETQYF.

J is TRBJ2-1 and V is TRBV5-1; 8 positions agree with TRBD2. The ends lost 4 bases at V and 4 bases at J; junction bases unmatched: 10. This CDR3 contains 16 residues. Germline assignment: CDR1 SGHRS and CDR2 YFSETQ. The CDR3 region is CASSPNAGGAYNEQFF. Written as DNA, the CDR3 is TGCGCCAGCAGCCCCAATGCGGGGGGCGCTTACAATGAGCAGTTCTTC. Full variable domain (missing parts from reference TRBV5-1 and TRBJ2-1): KAGVTQTPRYLIKTRGQQVTLSCSPISGHRSVSWYQQTPGQGLQFLFEYFSETQRNKGNFPGRFSGRQFSNSRSEMNVSTLELGDSALYLCASSPNAGGAYNEQFFGPGTRLTVL.

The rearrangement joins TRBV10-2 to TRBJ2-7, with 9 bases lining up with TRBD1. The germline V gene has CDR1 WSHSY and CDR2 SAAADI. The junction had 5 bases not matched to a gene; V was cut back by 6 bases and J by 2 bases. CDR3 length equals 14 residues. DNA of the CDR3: TGCGCCAGCAGGGAACAGGGGGCGGCCTACGAGCAGTACTTC. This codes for CASREQGAAYEQYF.

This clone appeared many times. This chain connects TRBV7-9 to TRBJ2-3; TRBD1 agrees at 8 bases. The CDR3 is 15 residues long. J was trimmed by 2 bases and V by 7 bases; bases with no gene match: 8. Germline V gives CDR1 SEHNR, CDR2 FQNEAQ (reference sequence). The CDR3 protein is CASTTGGSDTDTQYF. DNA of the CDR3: TGTGCCAGCACCACAGGGGGAAGCGACACAGATACGCAGTATTTT. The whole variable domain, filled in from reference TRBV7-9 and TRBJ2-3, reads DTGVSQNPRHKITKRGQNVTFRCDPISEHNRLYWYRQTLGQGPEFLTYFQNEAQLEKSRLLSDRFSAERPKGSFSTLEIQRTEQGDSAMYLCASTTGGSDTDTQYFGPGTRLTVL.

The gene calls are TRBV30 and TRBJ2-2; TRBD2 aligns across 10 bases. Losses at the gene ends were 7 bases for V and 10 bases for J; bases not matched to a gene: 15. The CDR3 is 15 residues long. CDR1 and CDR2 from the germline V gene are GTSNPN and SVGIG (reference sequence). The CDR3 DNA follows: TGTGCCTCAAACAGGGCTAGCGGGAGATTCGAGGAGCTGTTTTTT. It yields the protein CASNRASGRFEELFF.